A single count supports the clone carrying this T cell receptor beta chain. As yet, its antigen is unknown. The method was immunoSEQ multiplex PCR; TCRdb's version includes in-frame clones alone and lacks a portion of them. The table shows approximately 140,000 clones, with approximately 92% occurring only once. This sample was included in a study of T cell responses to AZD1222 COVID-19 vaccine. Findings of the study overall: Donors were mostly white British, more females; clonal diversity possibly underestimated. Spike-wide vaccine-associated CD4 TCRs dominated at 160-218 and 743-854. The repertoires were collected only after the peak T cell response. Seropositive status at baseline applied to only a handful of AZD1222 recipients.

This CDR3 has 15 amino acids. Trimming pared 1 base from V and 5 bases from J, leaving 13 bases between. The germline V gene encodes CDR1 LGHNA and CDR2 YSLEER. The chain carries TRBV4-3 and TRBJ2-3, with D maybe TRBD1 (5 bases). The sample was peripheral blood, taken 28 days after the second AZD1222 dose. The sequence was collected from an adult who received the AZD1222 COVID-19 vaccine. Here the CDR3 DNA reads TGCGCCAGCAGCCAAGCCCAGGGCGAGGAAGATACGCAGTATTTT. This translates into CASSQAQGEEDTQYF.